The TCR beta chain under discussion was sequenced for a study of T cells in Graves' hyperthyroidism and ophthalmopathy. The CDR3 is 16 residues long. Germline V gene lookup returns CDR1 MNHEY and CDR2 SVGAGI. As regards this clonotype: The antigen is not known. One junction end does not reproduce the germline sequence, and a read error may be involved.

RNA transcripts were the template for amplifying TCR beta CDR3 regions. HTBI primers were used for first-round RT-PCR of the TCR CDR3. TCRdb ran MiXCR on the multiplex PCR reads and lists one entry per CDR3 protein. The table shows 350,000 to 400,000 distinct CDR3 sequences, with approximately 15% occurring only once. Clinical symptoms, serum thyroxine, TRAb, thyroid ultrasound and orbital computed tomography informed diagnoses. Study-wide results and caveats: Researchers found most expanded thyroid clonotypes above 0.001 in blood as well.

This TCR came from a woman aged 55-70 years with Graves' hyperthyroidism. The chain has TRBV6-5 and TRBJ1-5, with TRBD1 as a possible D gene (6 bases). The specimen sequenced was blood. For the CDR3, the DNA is TGTGCCAGCGGTTACAATCGGGAACAGGGAGGTCAGCCCCAGCATTTT. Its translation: CASGYNREQGGQPQHF.